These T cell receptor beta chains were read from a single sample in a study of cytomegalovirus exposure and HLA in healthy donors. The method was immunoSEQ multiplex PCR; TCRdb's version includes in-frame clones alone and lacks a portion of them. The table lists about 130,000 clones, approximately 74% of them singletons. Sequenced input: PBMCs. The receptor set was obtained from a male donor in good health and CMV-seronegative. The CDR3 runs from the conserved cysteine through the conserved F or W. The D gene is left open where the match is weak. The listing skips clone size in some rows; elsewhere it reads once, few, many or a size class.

TGTGCCAGCAGCGAGGCGCAGCATAGGAAGTTCTTC	CASSEAQHRKFF	12	NA	TRBV6-1	TRBJ2-1	once
TGTGCCAGCAGCCCCTCGACTAGCGGGAGCACCAATGAGCAGTTCTTC	CASSPSTSGSTNEQFF	16	TRBD2	TRBV5-4	TRBJ2-1	NA
TGTGCCAGCAGGAGGGCTTCCACAGATACGCAGTATTTT	CASRRASTDTQYF	13	NA	TRBV5-6	TRBJ2-3	NA
TGCGCCAGCAGGTCTCGAGGGGAAGCGGGAGGCTACACCTTC	CASRSRGEAGGYTF	14	NA	TRBV5-1	TRBJ1-2	NA
TGTGCCAGCAGAGTGACAGACTTCTATGGCTACACCTTC	CASRVTDFYGYTF	13	NA	TRBV28	TRBJ1-2	once
TGCGCCAGCAGCCAAGACAGGGGTTTTTATGAAAAACTGTTTTTT	CASSQDRGFYEKLFF	15	NA	TRBV4-3	TRBJ1-4	NA
TGTGCCAGCACCGGGACACCCGCCTACGAGCAGTACTTC	CASTGTPAYEQYF	13	NA	TRBV28	TRBJ2-7	NA
TGTGCCAGCTCACCACAAGTCAGATCCTCCTACGAGCAGTACTTC	CASSPQVRSSYEQYF	15	NA	TRBV18	TRBJ2-7	NA
TGCGCCAGCAGCTTCAGGGGTTCTAATGAAAAACTGTTTTTT	CASSFRGSNEKLFF	14	NA	TRBV5-1	TRBJ1-4	few
TGTGCCAGCAGCTTGGTGCTACTCAACTATGGCTACACCTTC	CASSLVLLNYGYTF	14	NA	TRBV5-5	TRBJ1-2	NA
TGTGCCAGCAGCGTCACAGGGGGCAGCACCATATATTTT	CASSVTGGSTIYF	13	NA	TRBV21-1	TRBJ1-3	NA
TGTGCCAGCAGTTTAGGGGACTGGGGTATCCAAACCGGGGAGCTGTTTTTT	CASSLGDWGIQTGELFF	17	NA	TRBV28	TRBJ2-2	few
TGTGCCAGCAGCCCTAGACTAGCGGGTACCACAGATACGCAGTATTTT	CASSPRLAGTTDTQYF	16	TRBD2	TRBV9	TRBJ2-3	NA
TGTGCCAGCAGCCCATCCGGGACAGGCGACGCAAGCTCCTCTGGGGCCAACGTCCTGACTTTC	CASSPSGTGDASSSGANVLTF	21	TRBD1	TRBV9	TRBJ2-6	NA
TGTGCCAGCAGCTTGACTCTGGCTGGCTACGAGCAGTACTTC	CASSLTLAGYEQYF	14	NA	TRBV7-9	TRBJ2-7	few
TGTGCCAGCAGTTACTCAGCGGGTAACACAGATACGCAGTATTTT	CASSYSAGNTDTQYF	15	NA	TRBV6-6	TRBJ2-3	NA
TGCGCCAGCAGCCGAGAGCGAATCTCCTACAATGAGCAGTTCTTC	CASSRERISYNEQFF	15	NA	TRBV4-3	TRBJ2-1	few
TGTGCCAGCAGTGGACAGGCGCTTTCCACCGGGGAGCTGTTTTTT	CASSGQALSTGELFF	15	NA	TRBV2	TRBJ2-2	NA
TGTGCCAGCAGTTTATTGGGGGGGGGTATGAAGTCCTACGAGCAGTACTTC	CASSLLGGGMKSYEQYF	17	TRBD2	TRBV28	TRBJ2-7	NA
TGTGCCAGCAGCCAAGGCACTTACGGACAGGGCACTAATGAGCAGTTCTTC	CASSQGTYGQGTNEQFF	17	TRBD1	TRBV4-2	TRBJ2-1	NA
TGCGCCAGCAGCCAAGATATCACGGGGGGGCGAGAGACCCAGTACTTC	CASSQDITGGRETQYF	16	TRBD2	TRBV4-3	TRBJ2-5	NA
TGCGCCAGCAGCCAAGTTGCGGATCTCGTGACAGATACGCGGTATTTT	CASSQVADLVTDTRYF	16	NA	TRBV4-1	TRBJ2-3	NA
TGTGCCAGCAGTGAATTAATAGGACTAGCGGGGATTTTCACAGATACGCAGTATTTT	CASSELIGLAGIFTDTQYF	19	TRBD2	TRBV2	TRBJ2-3	NA
TGTGCCAGCAGCGTAGAGCAGGGGGCGGTCACTGAAGCTTTCTTT	CASSVEQGAVTEAFF	15	TRBD1	TRBV9	TRBJ1-1	few
TGTGCCAGCAGCGCCCGCAGCGGGACCGGCACAGATACGCAGTATTTT	CASSARSGTGTDTQYF	16	TRBD2	TRBV7-2	TRBJ2-3	NA
TGTGCCAGCAGCGTAGGCGGGAGTCCTTTGGGTTCCTACAATGAGCAGTTCTTC	CASSVGGSPLGSYNEQFF	18	TRBD2	TRBV9	TRBJ2-1	NA
TGTGCTAGCAGCTTAACAGATGCGAACACCGGGGAGCTGTTTTTT	CASSLTDANTGELFF	15	NA	TRBV7-7	TRBJ2-2	few
TGTGCCAGCAGTGAATTGGGGGGGACCAATCAGCCCCAGCATTTT	CASSELGGTNQPQHF	15	NA	TRBV6-1	TRBJ1-5	NA
TGTGCCAGTAGTTTAGCCGGGACAGGCTCATCCTACGAGCAGTACTTC	CASSLAGTGSSYEQYF	16	TRBD1	TRBV19	TRBJ2-7	few
TGTGCCACCGCAGGGGGCGTCTACAATGAGCAGTTCTTC	CATAGGVYNEQFF	13	TRBD1	TRBV15	TRBJ2-1	NA
TGTGCCAGCCGACGGGGGGCCTCCTACAATGAGCAGTTCTTC	CASRRGASYNEQFF	14	NA	TRBV7-2	TRBJ2-1	few
TGTGCCAGCAGTACGCCAGGGTTTGAGCAGTTCTTC	CASSTPGFEQFF	12	NA	TRBV28	TRBJ2-1	NA
TGTGCCACCGCCTTGTTGAGGGCTAATGAAAAACTGTTTTTT	CATALLRANEKLFF	14	NA	TRBV28	TRBJ1-4	NA
TGTGCCAGCAATACAGGGCCCGTTAGAGATACGCAGTATTTT	CASNTGPVRDTQYF	14	NA	TRBV7-2	TRBJ2-3	NA
TGTGCCAGCAGCGGATTGGACAGCGGCTACACCTTC	CASSGLDSGYTF	12	NA	TRBV5-4	TRBJ1-2	NA
TGTGCCAGCAGCTTCGGGGGGAACCGAGAGACCCAGTACTTC	CASSFGGNRETQYF	14	TRBD2	TRBV11-3	TRBJ2-5	NA
TGTGCCAGCAGCTTACCCGGAGCGGGGATGTTCTTC	CASSLPGAGMFF	12	TRBD2	TRBV7-9	TRBJ2-1	NA
TGTGCCAGCAGTTCCGGGGGACAGGGACATAATGAAAAACTGTTTTTT	CASSSGGQGHNEKLFF	16	TRBD1	TRBV28	TRBJ1-4	NA
TGTGCCAGCAGCCCCCGCCAGACAGGGCCAAGCCAGCCCCAGCATTTT	CASSPRQTGPSQPQHF	16	TRBD1	TRBV5-8	TRBJ1-5	few
TGTGCCAGCAGCCCACTAGCGGGGTTTACGAATGAGCAGTTCTTC	CASSPLAGFTNEQFF	15	TRBD2	TRBV7-2	TRBJ2-1	NA
TGTGCCAGCAGCGGGGCCGGCTCCTACAATGAGCAGTTCTTC	CASSGAGSYNEQFF	14	NA	TRBV9	TRBJ2-1	NA
TGTGCCAGCAGCAACCCGGGACTAGCGGGAGGGCTCTCCTACAATGAGCAGTTCTTC	CASSNPGLAGGLSYNEQFF	19	TRBD2	TRBV7-8	TRBJ2-1	few